This T cell receptor (beta chain) comes out of a study of T cells after yellow fever vaccination. Study-level results: Any FACS-sorted repertoire could hold abundant clonotypes that contaminate it from the bulk population.

One entry per CDR3 protein results from TCRdb running MiXCR on the 5' RACE reads. This sample yields 46,000 or so distinct CDR3 sequences, of which just under 6.5% are seen a single time; 10% belongs to the top ten. This CDR3 is built from 16 residues. Germline V lookup: CDR1 WNHNN, CDR2 SYGVQD (reference sequence). Trimming removed 1 base at V and 1 base at J, with 10 bases between. This clonotype was counted many times. Sequenced material: PBMCs, either bulk or a sorted T-cell subset (CD4+, CD8+, memory, or dextramer-sorted; not recorded which), taken 45 days after the yellow fever booster vaccination. V and J are TRBV10-1 and TRBJ2-2, with D possibly TRBD1 on 5 matching bases. The TCR was taken from a young man who received the YFV17D yellow fever vaccine. The CDR3 bases are TGCGCCAGCAGTGAGTTGATAGGGGTGAACACCGGGGAGCTGTTTTTT. It codes for CASSELIGVNTGELFF.